Presented here are 27 T cell receptor beta chains from one specimen sequenced in a study of CD8+ T cells in alopecia areata. RNA, once extracted, was reverse transcribed into cDNA for use as the sequencing template. The assay was immunoSEQ multiplex PCR, and TCRdb's table has in-frame clones only and misses some. Among over 95,000 clones listed, 41% were seen once. Sequences were obtained from CD4+ T cells sorted from blood. All receptors derive from a human donor with alopecia areata.

In its sample, this clone was seen a few times. The J gene is TRBJ1-4, the V gene TRBV29-1; D remains unclear. Trimming removed 4 bases from V and 4 bases from J, with 4 bases in between. The CDR3 covers 11 residues. In germline, CDR1 is SQVTM, CDR2 ANQGSEA. CDR3 bases: TGCAGCGTTGGATTTAATGAAAAACTGTTTTTT. Translation gives CSVGFNEKLFF.

This clone has a handful of counts. The chain employs TRBV6-5 and TRBJ2-5; D possibly corresponds to TRBD1 (6 bases). V gave up 6 bases and J gave up 4 bases, with 15 bases separating them. There are 14 residues in the CDR3. The germline CDR1 and CDR2 sequences are MNHEY and SVGAGI. Written as DNA, the CDR3 is TGTGCCAGCAGCCGACAGGCCACTACAGAGACCCAGTACTTC. This encodes CASSRQATTETQYF.

In its sample, this clone was seen many times. J is TRBJ2-1 and V is TRBV2, with TRBD2 matching 7 bases. The CDR3 has 13 residues. The V gene's germline CDR1 is SNHLY and CDR2 FYNNEI. Unmatched junction bases numbered 4, after V lost 8 bases and J lost 3 bases. Here the CDR3 DNA reads TGTGCCAGCGGGGAGCGGGGCTACAATGAGCAGTTCTTC. It translates to CASGERGYNEQFF.

In nucleotides, the CDR3 is TGTGCCAGCAGTTTAACGTCAGGCCCCGATACGCAGTATTTT. Protein product: CASSLTSGPDTQYF. The J gene is TRBJ2-3, the V gene TRBV27; D is unresolved. This CDR3 contains 14 residues. The germline V gene has CDR1 MNHEY and CDR2 SMNVEV (reference sequence). V was clipped by 2 bases and J by 6 bases, with 12 bases between them.

This clone was observed a few times. The gene calls are TRBV28 and TRBJ1-6; D is uncertain. Germline CDR1 is MDHEN and CDR2 is SYDVKM. Trimming pared 3 bases from V and 9 bases from J, leaving 6 bases between. The CDR3 has 12 amino acids. As DNA, the CDR3 is TGTGCCAGCAGTTTTGGTGTTTCACCCCTCCACTTT. Protein sequence: CASSFGVSPLHF.

This clone was seen a few times. V usage is TRBV7-2 and J usage is TRBJ2-1; 9 bases are a match to TRBD1. In germline, CDR1 is SGHTA, CDR2 FQGNSA. This CDR3 is 15 amino acids long. The V segment lost 1 base and the J segment 7 bases; nucleotides outside the gene matches: 5. The CDR3 region is CASSLGGTGKNEQFF. The CDR3 region has the DNA TGTGCCAGCAGCTTAGGGGGGACAGGGAAGAATGAGCAGTTCTTC.

This rearrangement joins TRBV5-6 to TRBJ2-4, with D possibly matching TRBD1 (5 bases). CDR1 and CDR2 from the germline V gene are SGHDT and YYEEEE. V lost 5 bases to trimming and J lost 5 bases, with 11 bases between them. The CDR3 is 13 residues long. The CDR3 coding sequence is TGTGCCAGCAGGTTAGCACAGGAAAACATTCAGTACTTC. This gives the protein CASRLAQENIQYF.

The chain uses TRBV4-1 and TRBJ2-1; D assignment may be TRBD1 or TRBD2 (6 bases each). The CDR3 is 17 residues long. From germline, CDR1 is MGHRA and CDR2 YSYEKL. V was pared by 6 bases and J by 6 bases, with 24 bases between. CDR3 sequence reads: CASRHARGDPVVNEQFF. As DNA, the CDR3 is TGCGCCAGCAGGCATGCGAGGGGGGACCCAGTCGTCAATGAGCAGTTCTTC.

This clone was seen only a few times. The chain carries TRBV28 and TRBJ2-1; D call uncertain. Germline loops: CDR1 MDHEN, CDR2 SYDVKM. The length of the CDR3 is 12 residues. The V gene lost 1 base and the J gene lost 7 bases, with 5 bases spanning the gap. The CDR3 DNA is TGTGCCAGCAGTTTATTGTGGAATGAGCAGTTCTTC. Its protein is CASSLLWNEQFF.

The chain uses TRBV5-1 and TRBJ2-1, with D maybe TRBD2 (5 bases). The V end was cut by 4 bases, the J end by 5 bases, with 13 bases between. The CDR3 length is 14 residues. Looked up from germline, CDR1 is SGHRS and CDR2 is YFSETQ. The CDR3 nucleotides read TGCGCCAGCAGCCACCCCAAGGGAGACAATGAGCAGTTCTTC. Amino acids: CASSHPKGDNEQFF.

This clone was seen a handful of times. This sequence joins TRBV29-1 and TRBJ2-3; 7 bases line up with TRBD2. From germline, CDR1 is SQVTM and CDR2 ANQGSEA. This CDR3 is built from 14 residues. Germline trimming cut 4 bases from V and 2 bases from J; bases unmatched to any gene: 6. CDR3 sequence reads: CSVGAGVNTDTQYF. The CDR3 nucleotides are TGCAGCGTTGGCGCGGGGGTTAACACAGATACGCAGTATTTT.

V gene TRBV6-6 combines with J gene TRBJ1-1, with TRBD1 matching 10 bases. The CDR3 loop spans 15 amino acids. The ends lost 5 bases at V and 7 bases at J; junction bases unmatched: 10. Germline values: CDR1 MNHNY, CDR2 SVGAGI (reference sequence). CDR3 protein: CASSDQGQGLGEAFF. CDR3 DNA: TGTGCCAGCAGTGACCAGGGACAGGGGTTGGGTGAAGCTTTCTTT.

The CDR3 is CSVEPGQGRRELFF. The CDR3 region has the DNA TGCAGCGTTGAGCCGGGACAGGGGCGCCGGGAGCTGTTTTTT. This chain uses TRBV29-1 with TRBJ2-2; 10 bases agree with TRBD1. The ends lost 3 bases at V and 9 bases at J; junction bases unmatched: 7. Per germline, CDR1 SQVTM and CDR2 ANQGSEA. CDR3 length: 14 amino acids.

J is TRBJ2-7 and V is TRBV30; D not certain. This CDR3 is 16 amino acids long. V lost 0 bases to trimming and J lost 0 bases, with 15 bases between them. CDR1 is GTSNPN, CDR2 SVGIG, per germline (reference sequence). The CDR3 loop reads CAWSVLPPASSYEQYF. The CDR3 DNA sequence: TGTGCCTGGAGTGTACTCCCACCGGCTAGCTCCTACGAGCAGTACTTC.

This clone was counted between two and nine times. The chain carries TRBV28 and TRBJ2-2, with D possibly matching TRBD2 (5 bases). Germline V CDR1 and CDR2: MDHEN, SYDVKM. The germline V and J ends were trimmed by 3 bases and 6 bases, with 17 bases remaining between them. The CDR3 has 16 residues. The CDR3 nucleotides read TGTGCCAGCAGTTTCTACGAGGGAGTTGTTTCCGGGGAGCTGTTTTTT. This encodes CASSFYEGVVSGELFF.

About this clone itself: Additional DNA sequences in this sample encode the identical CDR3. The chain employs TRBV29-1 and TRBJ2-3; 7 bases map to TRBD2. Germline CDR1 SQVTM, CDR2 ANQGSEA. The V and J ends lost 3 bases and 1 base, in that order; junction bases with no gene match: 1. The CDR3 has 13 amino acids. The CDR3 DNA reads as TGCAGCGTTGAGGGGGGGGGCACAGATACGCAGTATTTT. It specifies CSVEGGGTDTQYF.

The chain uses TRBV6-5 and TRBJ2-4; D not resolved. V was cut by 6 bases and J by 0 bases, with 9 bases left in between. Germline V gene data show CDR1 as MNHEY and CDR2 as SVGAGI. There are 14 residues in the CDR3. CDR3 DNA: TGTGCCAGCAGCCGGAATAGAGCCAAAAACATTCAGTACTTC. Protein product: CASSRNRAKNIQYF.

This sequence joins TRBV7-2 and TRBJ2-7; D unresolved. This CDR3 contains 11 residues. Between the trimmed V and J ends, which lost 2 bases and 7 bases, there was a span of 6 bases. The germline V gene encodes CDR1 SGHTA and CDR2 FQGNSA. CDR3 sequence reads: CASSLSYEQYF. CDR3 DNA: TGTGCCAGCAGCTTATCGTATGAGCAGTACTTC.

In this sample, this clone turned up a few times. The genes are TRBV18 and TRBJ1-1; 8 positions match TRBD1. Germline-derived CDR1 and CDR2 are KGHSH and LQKENI. J was trimmed by 1 base and V by 3 bases; bases with no gene match: 1. This CDR3 is built from 14 residues. The CDR3 sequence: CASSPGTGNTEAFF. The CDR3 nucleotides are TGTGCCAGCTCACCCGGGACAGGGAACACTGAAGCTTTCTTT.

This clone was counted only a few times. This chain connects TRBV7-9 to TRBJ1-6, with 7 bases fitting TRBD1. The CDR3 runs to 17 residues. V was pared by 10 bases and J by 0 bases, with 12 bases of the junction left unmatched. Germline-derived CDR1 and CDR2 are SEHNR and FQNEAQ (reference sequence). The CDR3 DNA follows: TGTGCCATCAACCCCCAACAGGGGAGCTCCTATAATTCACCCCTCCACTTT. Protein sequence: CAINPQQGSSYNSPLHF.

This clone was seen a handful of times. The chain employs TRBV5-1 and TRBJ2-2; 7 nucleotides line up with TRBD1. The CDR3 extends over 14 amino acids. Germline V CDR1 and CDR2: SGHRS, YFSETQ. Trimming took 3 bases from V and 6 from J; bases not matched to a gene: 5. In DNA form, the CDR3 reads TGCGCCAGCAGCTACGACAGGGTGGCCGGGGAGCTGTTTTTT. It translates to CASSYDRVAGELFF.

The chain uses TRBV5-6 and TRBJ2-6; maybe TRBD2 (5 bases). CDR3 length equals 15 residues. Germline assignment: CDR1 SGHDT and CDR2 YYEEEE. Trimming removed 2 bases at V and 0 bases at J, with 6 bases between. The CDR3 spells CASSFRGSGANVLTF. Written as DNA, the CDR3 is TGTGCCAGCAGCTTCCGGGGCTCTGGGGCCAACGTCCTGACTTTC.

This clone was seen a handful of times. The chain uses TRBV5-8 and TRBJ1-5; D not resolved. The germline V gene encodes CDR1 SGHTS and CDR2 YDEGEE. Trimming took 1 base from V and 7 from J, leaving 9 bases between them. This CDR3 has 13 residues. As DNA, the CDR3 is TGTGCCAGCAGCTTGTTGGAAGGCCAGCCCCAGCATTTT. It codes for CASSLLEGQPQHF. Full variable domain (remainder filled in from reference TRBV5-8 and TRBJ1-5): EAGVTQSPTHLIKTRGQQATLRCSPISGHTSVYWYQQALGLGLQFLLWYDEGEERNRGNFPPRFSGRQFPNYSSELNVNALELEDSALYLCASSLLEGQPQHFGDGTRLSIL.

The V and J genes are TRBV25-1 and TRBJ2-7, with D perhaps matching TRBD1 (7 bases). Trimming pared 6 bases from V and 3 bases from J, leaving 9 bases between. The CDR3 spans 12 residues. CDR1 is MGHDK, CDR2 SYGVNS, per germline. The CDR3 DNA sequence: TGTGCCAGCAGCAGGGGGGTCTACGAGCAGTACTTC. Translated: CASSRGVYEQYF.

The genes are TRBV29-1 and TRBJ1-2, with a weak D call TRBD1 (5 bases). Germline V gene data show CDR1 as SQVTM and CDR2 as ANQGSEA. This CDR3 contains 11 residues. V was pared by 2 bases and J by 8 bases, with 9 bases between. CDR3 loop: CSVENRNGYTF. CDR3 DNA sequence: TGCAGCGTTGAAAACAGGAACGGCTACACCTTC.

The J gene is TRBJ2-7, the V gene TRBV7-9; D could derive from TRBD1 or TRBD2 (5 bases each). This CDR3 has 15 residues. The germline CDR1 and CDR2 sequences are SEHNR and FQNEAQ (reference sequence). The V end lost 4 bases, the J end lost 0 bases, and 13 bases lay between the germline ends. CDR3 sequence reads: CASSYGDASSYEQYF. In DNA, the CDR3 is TGTGCCAGCAGCTACGGGGACGCCAGCTCCTACGAGCAGTACTTC. The full variable domain, in which reference TRBV7-9 and TRBJ2-7 provide the parts outside the CDR3, is DTGVSQNPRHKITKRGQNVTFRCDPISEHNRLYWYRQTLGQGPEFLTYFQNEAQLEKSRLLSDRFSAERPKGSFSTLEIQRTEQGDSAMYLCASSYGDASSYEQYFGPGTRLTVT.

The rearrangement joins TRBV27 to TRBJ1-2; TRBD1 agrees at 7 bases. The trim removed 4 bases at V and 4 bases at J, leaving 6 bases unmatched. Germline assignment: CDR1 MNHEY and CDR2 SMNVEV (reference sequence). CDR3 size: 14 residues. The CDR3 protein is CASSSRGASYGYTF. CDR3 DNA: TGTGCCAGCAGTTCCAGGGGGGCAAGCTATGGCTACACCTTC.